A selection of T cell receptor beta chains follows, all from one sample in a study of CD8 T cells in ankylosing spondylitis. A single record per CDR3 protein comes from TCRdb applying MiXCR to the 5' RACE reads. In the table there are 200,000 to 250,000 distinct CDR3 sequences, more than 9% of which are singletons. The sequenced sample consisted of blood, either unsorted or a sorted T cell fraction (not recorded which). The receptors were gathered from a male donor with ankylosing spondylitis or in good health (not recorded which). Both conserved end residues are part of each CDR3. D genes are given only for firm matches. Expanded clones get a size class; other rows say once, few or many, or leave the size out.

TRBD1 - TRBJ1-1 TRBV6-5 TGTGCCAGCAGCCCTATACCCAAAGGACAGGGGGGCACTGAAGCTTTCTTT CASSPIPKGQGGTEAFF
- many TRBJ1-1 TRBV20-1 TGCAGTGCCCCAAGGTGGGGGAACACTGAAGCTTTCTTT CSAPRWGNTEAFF
- - TRBJ1-4 TRBV7-9 TGTGCCAGCAGCTTAATTACGGGCCTGGGCGAAAAACTGTTTTTT CASSLITGLGEKLFF
- few TRBJ1-5 TRBV7-2 TGTGCCAGCAGCCAAGAACGGGACACCTCTTTGTGGCCCCAGCATTTT CASSQERDTSLWPQHF
- many TRBJ2-1 TRBV12-3/TRBV12-4 TGTGCCAGCACCCGGGGGGCCCCGGACAATGAGCAGTTCTTC CASTRGAPDNEQFF
- - TRBJ2-3 TRBV27 TGTGCCAGCAGTTTATCATCCCGCAGGGATACGCAGTATTTT CASSLSSRRDTQYF
- - TRBJ2-1 TRBV10-3 TGTGCCTGGGGCGATAGGGACAATGAGCAGTTCTTC CAWGDRDNEQFF
- few TRBJ2-5 TRBV20-1 TGCAGTGCTAGAGTGGACGCTCACCAAGAGACCCAGTACTTC CSARVDAHQETQYF
TRBD1 - TRBJ1-3 TRBV7-9 TGTGCCAGCAGCTATGGGACAGTTGGAAACACCATATATTTT CASSYGTVGNTIYF
TRBD1 many TRBJ2-1 TRBV12-3/TRBV12-4 TGTGCCAGCAGTACCGGGACAGACAATGAGCAGTTCTTC CASSTGTDNEQFF
TRBD2 many TRBJ2-5 TRBV3-1 TGTGCCAGCAGCCAACGAGGACTAGCGGGCCAAGAGACCCAGTACTTC CASSQRGLAGQETQYF
TRBD2 few TRBJ2-1 TRBV7-2 TGTGCCAGCAGCTTGATCGTACGAGCGGGGGTCCATGAGCAGTTCTTC CASSLIVRAGVHEQFF
- many TRBJ1-1 TRBV3-1 TGTGCCAGCAGCCACTCCGGGACAAAGAACACTGAAGCTTTCTTT CASSHSGTKNTEAFF
- many TRBJ2-1 TRBV20-1 TGCAGTGCTAGAGAACCGTCTGGTGTAGGTGAGCAGTTCTTC CSAREPSGVGEQFF
TRBD1 few TRBJ2-2 TRBV10-1 TGCGCCAGCAGTGATGAGGGGGCGCGTACCGGGGAGCTGTTTTTT CASSDEGARTGELFF
- many TRBJ1-1 TRBV6-4 TGTGCCAGCAGTAACAGGGCGGGGGTGGTCCCTGAAGCTTTCTTT CASSNRAGVVPEAFF
TRBD2 many TRBJ2-3 TRBV30 TGTGCCTGGAGTCCGACTAGCCGGTTCACAGATACGCAGTATTTT CAWSPTSRFTDTQYF
TRBD1 few TRBJ2-3 TRBV6-5 TGTGCCAGCAGCCCCGGGTGGGACAGGACAGATACGCAGTATTTT CASSPGWDRTDTQYF
TRBD1 - TRBJ2-7 TRBV3-1 TGTGCCAGCAGCCGCCTACAGGGGGCTGACGAGCAGTACTTC CASSRLQGADEQYF
- many TRBJ2-3 TRBV7-9 TGTGCCAGCTTGGCGGGTGTCACAGATACGCAGTATTTT CASLAGVTDTQYF
- - TRBJ2-3 TRBV11-2 TGTGCCAGCAGAAAACCGGGACTCGGAGGCCCAGATACGCAGTATTTT CASRKPGLGGPDTQYF
- many TRBJ2-1 TRBV3-1 TGTGCCAGCAGCCAGGCGCTAGGGGTCTACAATGAGCAGTTCTTC CASSQALGVYNEQFF
- many TRBJ2-1 TRBV29-1 TGCAGCGTTGAAGATCCCCTTGGGCGAAGGAATGAGCAGTTCTTC CSVEDPLGRRNEQFF
- many TRBJ2-7 TRBV23-1 TGCGCCAGCAGTCAATTGAGGAAGGAGAAGACCTACGAGCAGTACTTC CASSQLRKEKTYEQYF
- few TRBJ1-2 TRBV3-1 TGTGCCAGCAGCCAAGATCGGAGGCCGACCTGGGGCTACACCTTC CASSQDRRPTWGYTF
TRBD2 many TRBJ2-7 TRBV4-1 TGCGCCAGCAGCCAAGATAAGGGCCAGCGGGGACGATCCTACGAGCAGTACTTC CASSQDKGQRGRSYEQYF
- - TRBJ2-3 TRBV20-1 TGCAGTGCTCGACGACCGGGGGGCGATACGCAGTATTTT CSARRPGGDTQYF
TRBD2 many TRBJ2-1 TRBV6-1 TGTGCCAGCAGGGGGCGGGAGACCTCGCTCAATGAGCAGTTCTTC CASRGRETSLNEQFF
- many TRBJ2-3 TRBV7-2 TGTGCCAGCAGCCGCGACTCTTATACGCAGTATTTT CASSRDSYTQYF
- few TRBJ2-7 TRBV5-6 TGTGCCAGCAGCTTATTCGAGCAGGAATTCTACGAGCAGTACTTC CASSLFEQEFYEQYF
- many TRBJ1-1 TRBV19 TGTGCCAGTAGTACAAAGAACACTGAAGCTTTCTTT CASSTKNTEAFF
- many TRBJ1-2 TRBV30 TGTGCCTGGAGTTTAGTGGGCTACACCTTC CAWSLVGYTF
TRBD1 many TRBJ1-3 TRBV15 TGTGCCACCAGAAGGGACAGGGTCTCTGGAAACACCATATATTTT CATRRDRVSGNTIYF
- - TRBJ2-3 TRBV2 TGTGCCAGCAAAGATACGGGGGGCCGCACAGATACGCAGTATTTT CASKDTGGRTDTQYF
- many TRBJ1-1 TRBV5-1 TGCGCCAGCAGCTGGAAGGAAAACACTGAAGCTTTCTTT CASSWKENTEAFF
- many TRBJ2-1 TRBV6-1 TGTGCCAGCAGCCGGGACACCCTCTCCTACAATGAGCAGTTCTTC CASSRDTLSYNEQFF
TRBD2 many TRBJ2-1 TRBV2 TGTGCCAGCAGTGGGGAAGCGGGAGTAGGAAATGAGCAGTTCTTC CASSGEAGVGNEQFF
TRBD1 many TRBJ2-7 TRBV2 TGTGCCAGCAGTGAAGGGGGACAGACCTTCTACGAGCAGTACTTC CASSEGGQTFYEQYF
- many TRBJ1-3 TRBV30 TGTGCCTGGATGGACCAAGGAAACACCATATATTTT CAWMDQGNTIYF
- many TRBJ2-2 TRBV12-3/TRBV12-4 TGTGCCAGCATGGATTGGGCGACGAACACCGGGGAGCTGTTTTTT CASMDWATNTGELFF
TRBD1 - TRBJ2-1 TRBV9 TGTGCCAGCAGCGTAGCCCAACAGGGGGCCGGCTACAATGAGCAGTTCTTC CASSVAQQGAGYNEQFF
TRBD1 few TRBJ2-2 TRBV7-2 TGTGCCAGCAGCCCCGACAGGGGGCGCGCCGGGGAGCTGTTTTTT CASSPDRGRAGELFF
- many TRBJ1-5 TRBV20-1 TGCAGTGCCCAGGATGGCTCTTATAGCAATCAGCCCCAGCATTTT CSAQDGSYSNQPQHF
- many TRBJ1-1 TRBV3-1 TGTGCCAGCAGCCAAGCAAGGTTCACTGAAGCTTTCTTT CASSQARFTEAFF
- few TRBJ1-2 TRBV10-3 TGTGCCATCAGTACGACCTCGGGGGAACATGGCTACACCTTC CAISTTSGEHGYTF
- many TRBJ1-4 TRBV7-9 TGTGCCAGCAGCTTAGGAGGCGGTGAAAAACTGTTTTTT CASSLGGGEKLFF
- many TRBJ2-3 TRBV20-1 TGCAGTGCCGGGGCGGGGAAGGGTCGGACAGATACGCAGTATTTT CSAGAGKGRTDTQYF
- many TRBJ2-7 TRBV20-1 TGCAGTGCTAGGCGGGATTTAGTTCCGGACAGTGATATCTACGAGCAGTACTTC CSARRDLVPDSDIYEQYF
- - TRBJ2-4 TRBV18 TGTGCCAGCTCACCGGCCCGGCAAGGGAACATTCAGTACTTC CASSPARQGNIQYF
- many TRBJ2-6 TRBV6-1 TGTGCCAGCAGGGACCAACCCTCTGGGGCCAACGTCCTGACTTTC CASRDQPSGANVLTF
- few TRBJ2-4 TRBV10-1 TGCGCCAGCGGACGACAGGGAGCGGGGGCCAAAAACATTCAGTACTTC CASGRQGAGAKNIQYF
- many TRBJ2-1 TRBV3-1 TGTGCCAGCAGCCAAGATCTGAGCGGTTCCAATGAGCAGTTCTTC CASSQDLSGSNEQFF
TRBD1 few TRBJ2-7 TRBV5-4 TGTGCCAGCAGACGATCCGGGACAGGGAGTTACGAGCAGTACTTC CASRRSGTGSYEQYF
TRBD1 many TRBJ1-2 TRBV6-5 TGTGCCAGCAGTTACTCCGGGACAGGGGAAGGCTACACCTTC CASSYSGTGEGYTF
- - TRBJ1-2 TRBV7-9 TGTGCCTTTAGGGGATTACAGGGTGGCTACACCTTC CAFRGLQGGYTF